These T cell receptor beta chains were read from a single sample in a study of T cells in Graves' hyperthyroidism and ophthalmopathy. One entry per CDR3 protein, called by TCRdb with MiXCR from the multiplex PCR reads. The sample yields 500,000 to 800,000 distinct CDR3 sequences, roughly 46% seen once. Sequencing was performed on peripheral blood or thyroid tissue (not recorded which). The receptors come from an adult man with Graves' disease, either hyperthyroidism or ophthalmopathy (not recorded which). Both conserved end residues are trimmed from each CDR3. The order of the fields is CDR3 protein, V gene.

CDR3 protein: SVEDQWGTLGEKLS
V gene: TRBV29-1

CDR3 protein: ATSDLGQGLRETQY
V gene: TRBV24-1

CDR3 protein: ASSLGQARQGTEAF
V gene: TRBV5-1

CDR3 protein: ASSLALTTSGSKY
V gene: TRBV7-9

CDR3 protein: ASSISGLTLSGANVLT
V gene: TRBV19

CDR3 protein: ASSDPGQVGTEAF
V gene: TRBV2

CDR3 protein: ASSQVIRYTEAF
V gene: TRBV14

CDR3 protein: ASSPTDAYEQY
V gene: TRBV7-9

CDR3 protein: SVLRDGGGYT
V gene: TRBV29-1

CDR3 protein: ASSETLASYEQY
V gene: TRBV25-1

CDR3 protein: ASRDGHWRSSYNSPLH
V gene: TRBV11-2

CDR3 protein: ASSLGPGNEQY
V gene: TRBV7-2

CDR3 protein: ASSGPGTGPIYGYT
V gene: TRBV9

CDR3 protein: ASSPPTGARWVNTEAF
V gene: TRBV14

CDR3 protein: ASSQVDPWHTDSPLH
V gene: TRBV14

CDR3 protein: AIGTSGSPDGYEQY
V gene: TRBV10-3

CDR3 protein: ASSGEREQY
V gene: TRBV5-4

CDR3 protein: ASSLTGQLWGYT
V gene: TRBV12-3/TRBV12-4

CDR3 protein: SASPTSGTSSSPLH
V gene: TRBV20-1

CDR3 protein: ASSVTDSLPGVMHGYT
V gene: TRBV9

CDR3 protein: ASSPEGGAYEQH
V gene: TRBV11-1

CDR3 protein: ASSSPQGAFAEAF
V gene: TRBV6-5

CDR3 protein: SVDRGQGNGYT
V gene: TRBV29-1

CDR3 protein: ATSERDTAETQY
V gene: TRBV24-1

CDR3 protein: SARASGGTETQY
V gene: TRBV20-1

CDR3 protein: ATSLTQGVSNYGYT
V gene: TRBV5-1

CDR3 protein: ASRQNGYT
V gene: TRBV19

CDR3 protein: SARAGTGYEQY
V gene: TRBV29-1

CDR3 protein: ASSLAVSGLNTEAF
V gene: TRBV5-1

CDR3 protein: SASSPDATGELF
V gene: TRBV20-1

CDR3 protein: ASRTTVYSNQPQH
V gene: TRBV7-6